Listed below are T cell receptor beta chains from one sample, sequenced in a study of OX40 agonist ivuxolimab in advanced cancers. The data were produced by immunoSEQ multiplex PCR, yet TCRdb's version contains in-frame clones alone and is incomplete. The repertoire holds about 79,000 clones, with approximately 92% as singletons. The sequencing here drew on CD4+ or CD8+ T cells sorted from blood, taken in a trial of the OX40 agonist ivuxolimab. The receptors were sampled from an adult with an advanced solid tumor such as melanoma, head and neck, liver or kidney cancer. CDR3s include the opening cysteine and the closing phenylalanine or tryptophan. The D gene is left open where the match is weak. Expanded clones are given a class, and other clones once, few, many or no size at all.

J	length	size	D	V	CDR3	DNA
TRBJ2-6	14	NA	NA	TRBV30	CAWSPISGANVLTF	TGTGCCTGGAGTCCGATCTCTGGGGCCAACGTCCTGACTTTC
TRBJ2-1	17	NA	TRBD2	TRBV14	CASSQDRTGLAATEQFF	TGTGCCAGCAGCCAAGATCGGACGGGACTAGCGGCCACGGAGCAGTTCTTC
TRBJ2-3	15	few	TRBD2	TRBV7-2	CASSLFAGVLNTQYF	TGTGCCAGCAGCTTATTTGCGGGGGTATTGAATACGCAGTATTTT
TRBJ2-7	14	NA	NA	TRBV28	CASSLYGESYEQYF	TGTGCCAGCAGTTTATACGGGGAATCCTACGAGCAGTACTTC
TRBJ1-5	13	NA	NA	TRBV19	CASSILEGQPQHF	TGTGCCAGTAGTATCTTGGAAGGTCAGCCCCAGCATTTT
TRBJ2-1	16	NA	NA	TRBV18	CASSRGVSPSYNEQFF	TGTGCCAGCTCACGGGGAGTCTCCCCATCATACAATGAGCAGTTCTTC
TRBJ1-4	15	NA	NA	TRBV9	CASSPRVATNEKLFF	TGTGCCAGCAGCCCCCGGGTGGCAACTAATGAAAAACTGTTTTTT
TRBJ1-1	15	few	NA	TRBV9	CASSVAPHPGNEAFF	TGTGCCAGCAGCGTAGCTCCCCACCCCGGGAATGAAGCTTTCTTT
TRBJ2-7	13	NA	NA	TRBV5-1	CASSFQTGYEQYF	TGCGCCAGCAGCTTCCAGACAGGCTACGAGCAGTACTTC
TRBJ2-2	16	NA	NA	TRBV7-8	CASSLQPTPNTGELFF	TGTGCCAGCAGCTTACAACCGACCCCCAACACCGGGGAGCTGTTTTTT
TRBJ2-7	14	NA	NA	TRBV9	CASSVGPQGAEQYF	TGTGCCAGCAGCGTAGGACCGCAGGGCGCCGAGCAGTACTTC
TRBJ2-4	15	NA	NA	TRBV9	CASSVGPDAKNIQYF	TGTGCCAGCAGCGTAGGGCCAGATGCCAAAAACATTCAGTACTTC
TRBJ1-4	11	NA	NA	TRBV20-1	CSARGASIEGF	TGCAGTGCTAGAGGTGCTTCTATCGAAGGGTTT
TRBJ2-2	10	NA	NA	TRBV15	CATSGTELFF	TGTGCCACCAGCGGGACAGAGCTGTTTTTT
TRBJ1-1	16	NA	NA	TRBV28	CASSFMGRRRNTEAFF	TGTGCCAGCAGTTTTATGGGGAGACGGCGGAACACTGAAGCTTTCTTT
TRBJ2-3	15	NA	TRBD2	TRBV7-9	CASSFLAGGPDTQYF	TGTGCCAGCAGCTTTCTAGCGGGAGGACCAGATACGCAGTATTTT
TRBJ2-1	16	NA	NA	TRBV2	CASSPRFLASNNEQFF	TGTGCCAGCAGTCCACGGTTTCTGGCGAGTAACAATGAGCAGTTCTTC
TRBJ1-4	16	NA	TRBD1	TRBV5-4	CASSWVRGQDNEKLFF	TGTGCCAGCAGCTGGGTCAGGGGGCAAGATAATGAAAAACTGTTTTTT
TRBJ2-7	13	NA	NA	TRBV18	CASSPGPSYEQYF	TGTGCCAGCTCACCTGGACCCTCCTACGAGCAGTACTTC
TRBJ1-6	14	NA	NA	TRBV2	CASSVGGIGSPLHF	TGTGCCAGCAGTGTAGGAGGTATTGGGTCACCCCTCCACTTT
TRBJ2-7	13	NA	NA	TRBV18	CASSSGRTYEQYF	TGTGCCAGCTCATCTGGACGGACCTACGAGCAGTACTTC
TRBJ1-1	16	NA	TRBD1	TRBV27	CASSLRRGQFSTEAFF	TGTGCCAGCAGTTTACGCAGGGGGCAGTTCAGCACTGAAGCTTTCTTT
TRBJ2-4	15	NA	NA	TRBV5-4	CASSLAGATKNIQYF	TGTGCCAGCAGCTTGGCCGGGGCAACCAAAAACATTCAGTACTTC
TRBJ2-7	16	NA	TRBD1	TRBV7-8	CASSLGTGQGAYEQYF	TGTGCCAGCAGCTTAGGGACGGGACAGGGGGCGTACGAGCAGTACTTC
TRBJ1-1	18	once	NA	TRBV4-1	CTSSQGTIGRRLNTEAFF	TGCACCAGCAGCCAAGGGACAATAGGAAGACGACTAAACACTGAAGCTTTCTTT
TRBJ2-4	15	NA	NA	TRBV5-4	CASSLEGFLGDIQYF	TGTGCCAGCAGCTTGGAGGGCTTCCTAGGGGACATTCAGTACTTC
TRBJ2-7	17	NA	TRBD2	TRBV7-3	CASSPGTSGTGGIEQYF	TGTGCCAGCAGCCCGGGGACTAGCGGGACTGGGGGCATCGAGCAGTACTTC
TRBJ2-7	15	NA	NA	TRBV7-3	CASSLKSGGGTAQYF	TGTGCCAGCAGCTTAAAATCGGGCGGAGGGACTGCGCAGTACTTC